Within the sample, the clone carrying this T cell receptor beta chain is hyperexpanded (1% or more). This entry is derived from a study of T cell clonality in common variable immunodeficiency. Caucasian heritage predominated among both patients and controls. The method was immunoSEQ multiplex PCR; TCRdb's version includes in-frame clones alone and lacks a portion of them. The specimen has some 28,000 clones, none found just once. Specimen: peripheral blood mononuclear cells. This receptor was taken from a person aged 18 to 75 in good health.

CDR3 DNA, as far as it was read: TGTGCCAGCTCACCAGGGCAGGGGCGTAGCTATGGC. It translates to CASSPGQGRSYG. The complete CDR3 sequence is CASSPGQGRSYGYTF. The rearrangement uses TRBV18 and TRBJ1-2, with D possibly matching TRBD1 (6 bases). The sequence runs out 3 residues before the end of the CDR3; the remainder is reconstructed from the germline J gene. This CDR3 region has 15 residues. Trimming took off 2 bases at V and 4 bases at J, with 14 bases between the two ends. Germline assignment: CDR1 KGHSH and CDR2 LQKENI.